Listed below are T cell receptor beta chains from one sample, sequenced in a study of early T cells in non-severe SARS-CoV-2 infection. TCRdb reprocessed the 5' RACE reads with MiXCR, giving one entry per CDR3 protein. There are 55,000 to 75,000 distinct CDR3 sequences in the sample; about 9.9% occur only once, and roughly 1.2% lies in the top ten. What was sequenced was whole blood. All receptors come from an adult who was a healthcare worker with PCR-confirmed SARS-CoV-2 infection or an uninfected control (not recorded which). CDR3s include the opening cysteine and the closing phenylalanine or tryptophan. Each record gives: clone size, V gene, D gene, J gene, CDR3 DNA, CDR3 protein. A D gene is named only where the DNA matches it firmly. The size entry is marked missing in some rows and otherwise reads once, few, many or a size class.

>few|TRBV5-1|TRBD2|TRBJ2-3
TGCGCCAGCAGCCCAGGACTAGCGGGGGGGCCCGGCAGAGATACGCAGTATTTT
CASSPGLAGGPGRDTQYF
>many|TRBV12-3/TRBV12-4|TRBD1|TRBJ2-3
TGTGCCAGCCGGGACAGGGGGCGCACAGATACGCAGTATTTT
CASRDRGRTDTQYF
>-|TRBV3-1|-|TRBJ2-5
TGTGCCAGCAGCCAAATACGGGACCCCAGGCGGGACACCCAGTACTTC
CASSQIRDPRRDTQYF
>medium-sized|TRBV25-1|-|TRBJ2-3
TGTGCCAGCAGTGGAGTGGGTCACACAGATACGCAGTATTTT
CASSGVGHTDTQYF
>-|TRBV19|-|TRBJ2-1
TGTGCCGTTGGAGGTGAGCAGTTCTTC
CAVGGEQFF
>-|TRBV7-9|-|TRBJ1-2
TGTGCCAGCACGAGGGGGGAGGTTGCGGATGGCTACACCTTC
CASTRGEVADGYTF
>many|TRBV10-1|-|TRBJ2-3
TGCGCCAGCAGTGACCCTTCCAGCGTCACAGATACGCAGTATTTT
CASSDPSSVTDTQYF
>many|TRBV12-3/TRBV12-4|TRBD1|TRBJ2-3
TGTGCCAGCAGTCGGGACAGGGCAGATACGCAGTATTTT
CASSRDRADTQYF
>-|TRBV7-9|TRBD2|TRBJ2-1
TGTGCCAGCAGCCCCGGTGGCGGGGGACCCTACAATGAGCAGTTCTTC
CASSPGGGGPYNEQFF
>many|TRBV5-1|TRBD1|TRBJ1-1
TGCGCCAGCAGCGCAACAGGGGGCCCTAGAGCTTTCTTT
CASSATGGPRAFF
>few|TRBV6-5|-|TRBJ2-1
TGTGCCAGCAGTTACAGCTCCTACAATGAGCAGTTCTTC
CASSYSSYNEQFF
>few|TRBV12-3/TRBV12-4|TRBD2|TRBJ2-5
TGTGCCAGCAGGACTAGCGGGGGGGCCGAGACCCAGTACTTC
CASRTSGGAETQYF
>-|TRBV7-8|TRBD1|TRBJ1-2
TGTGCCAGCACATTAGGGACAGCCTCTAACTATGGCTACACCTTC
CASTLGTASNYGYTF
>-|TRBV5-1|-|TRBJ1-3
TGCGCCAGCAGCTTGGAATCGAGAAGCTCTGGAAACACCATATATTTT
CASSLESRSSGNTIYF
>-|TRBV5-1|TRBD1|TRBJ1-1
TGCGCCAGCAGCTTCTACAGGGGTGCTGAAGCTTTCTTT
CASSFYRGAEAFF
>-|TRBV24-1|TRBD1|TRBJ2-2
TGTGCCACCAGTGATTTGCCCCAGGGGGCCGGGGAGCTGTTTTTT
CATSDLPQGAGELFF
>few|TRBV4-2|-|TRBJ1-6
TGTGCCAGCACCGAGATACAAGGGGAGAATTCACCCCTCCACTTT
CASTEIQGENSPLHF
>-|TRBV12-3/TRBV12-4|TRBD1|TRBJ1-3
TGTGCCAGCACCCCGGACAGGGTCCCTGGAAACACCATATATTTT
CASTPDRVPGNTIYF
>many|TRBV7-2|TRBD1|TRBJ1-2
TGTGCCAGCAGCCCGGCCGGGACAGGGATCTATGGCTACACCTTC
CASSPAGTGIYGYTF
>many|TRBV28|-|TRBJ2-3
TGTGCCAGCACAGACGGAGGACCGACAGATACGCAGTATTTT
CASTDGGPTDTQYF
>many|TRBV20-1|TRBD2|TRBJ2-1
TGCAGTGCCCCCGGGGCGTCTAGCGGGGGCCTGGAGCAGTTCTTC
CSAPGASSGGLEQFF
>-|TRBV19|TRBD2|TRBJ2-3
TGTGCCAGTAGCAGTCCTGTACTAGCGGGGGGCACAGATACGCAGTATTTT
CASSSPVLAGGTDTQYF
>many|TRBV29-1|TRBD1|TRBJ2-5
TGCAGCGTTGAGGAGACAGGGCGCCAAGAGACCCAGTACTTC
CSVEETGRQETQYF
>many|TRBV12-3/TRBV12-4|-|TRBJ1-6
TGTGCCAGCAGAGTAGGACGTCTATATAATTCACCCCTCCACTTT
CASRVGRLYNSPLHF
>many|TRBV5-1|-|TRBJ2-3
TGCGCCAGCAGCTTGGAACCAGACGCAGATACGCAGTATTTT
CASSLEPDADTQYF
>-|TRBV7-2|TRBD2|TRBJ2-1
TGTGCCAGCAGCTCTAGCCCTAGCGGGGGAAGATACAATGAGCAGTTCTTC
CASSSSPSGGRYNEQFF
>-|TRBV7-8|-|TRBJ2-3
TGTGCCAGCAGAGAATATTCGGGAGATACGCAGTATTTT
CASREYSGDTQYF
>few|TRBV4-1|TRBD2|TRBJ2-5
TGCGCCAGCAGCCAAGAATTGGGCGGTCGGGGGGGATTAGAGACCCAGTACTTC
CASSQELGGRGGLETQYF
>many|TRBV24-1|TRBD1|TRBJ1-6
TGTGCCACCAGTGATTCAGGGGGCACTTCACCCCTCCACTTT
CATSDSGGTSPLHF
>few|TRBV29-1|-|TRBJ2-5
TGCAGCGTTGGAGGAACGGATGGGGCCCAGTACTTC
CSVGGTDGAQYF
>-|TRBV24-1|TRBD1|TRBJ2-1
TGTGCCACCAGTGATTTGCACTCGGGACAGGGCGGGATCTCCTACAATGAGCAGTTCTTC
CATSDLHSGQGGISYNEQFF
>many|TRBV11-2|TRBD1|TRBJ1-4
TGTGCCAGCAGCTCAATCGGGACAGCAAATGAAAAACTGTTTTTT
CASSSIGTANEKLFF
>-|TRBV7-9|-|TRBJ2-3
TGTGCCAGAACCCCGCTGACAGGCTATATCACAGATACGCAGTATTTT
CARTPLTGYITDTQYF
>few|TRBV24-1|TRBD2|TRBJ2-3
TGTGCCACCGGACTAGCGGGGTCGGATACGCAGTATTTT
CATGLAGSDTQYF
>-|TRBV9|-|TRBJ2-5
TGTGCCAGCAGCTACTTGACGGGGCACCAAGAGACCCAGTACTTC
CASSYLTGHQETQYF
>-|TRBV6-1|-|TRBJ1-1
TGTGCCAGCAGTGATTGGGGGCGGACTGAAGCTTTCTTT
CASSDWGRTEAFF
>-|TRBV6-5|TRBD2|TRBJ2-1
TGTGCCAGCAGTATAGCTGGGGGGGGGCAGTTCTTC
CASSIAGGGQFF